The present TCR beta chain was sequenced within a study of CD8 T cells in Susac syndrome. Sequencing of TCR beta was undertaken in CD8+ and CD4+ T cells derived from blood. Germline V lookup: CDR1 MDHEN, CDR2 SYDVKM. Trimming at V came to 5 bases and at J to 5 bases, leaving 11 bases not matched to a gene. The CDR3 contains 16 residues. About 0.45 to 1 ug RNA was reverse transcribed with random hexamers. MiXCR, applied by TCRdb to the immunoSEQ multiplex PCR reads, yields one record per CDR3 protein. The table has about 83,000 distinct CDR3 sequences, 96% seen once. The sequence was collected from a human donor with Susac syndrome. Sequenced sample: CD8+ T cells from PBMCs. This chain links TRBV28 with TRBJ2-5; 10 positions match TRBD1. CDR3: CASSPPEDRGTETQYF. The CDR3, as DNA: TGTGCCAGCAGTCCCCCTGAGGACAGGGGGACGGAGACCCAGTACTTC.